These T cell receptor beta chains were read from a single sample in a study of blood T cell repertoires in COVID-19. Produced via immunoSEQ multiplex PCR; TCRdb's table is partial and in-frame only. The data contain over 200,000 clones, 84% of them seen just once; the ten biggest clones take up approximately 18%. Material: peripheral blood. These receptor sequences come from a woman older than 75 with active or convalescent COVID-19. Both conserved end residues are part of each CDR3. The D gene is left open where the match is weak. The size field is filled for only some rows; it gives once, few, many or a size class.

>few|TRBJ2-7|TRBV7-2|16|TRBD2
TGTGCCAGCAGCCCGTACTTCAGCGGGAGGGCCTACGAGCAGTACTTC
CASSPYFSGRAYEQYF
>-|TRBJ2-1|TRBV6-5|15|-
TGTGCCAGCAGTTACACAGAGGCGGGGGCGAGTGAGCAGTTCTTC
CASSYTEAGASEQFF
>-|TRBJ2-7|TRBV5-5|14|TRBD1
TGTGCCAGCAGTCCCGGGACAGGGGCCTACGAGCAGTACTTC
CASSPGTGAYEQYF
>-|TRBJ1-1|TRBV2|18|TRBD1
TGTGCCAGCAGACGCGACTTCCGGGACAGCCTAAAGAACACTGAAGCTTTCTTT
CASRRDFRDSLKNTEAFF
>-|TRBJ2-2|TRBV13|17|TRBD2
TGTGCCAGCAGCTTAGAGAGGCTAGCGGGAGTCCCGGGGGAGCTGTTTTTT
CASSLERLAGVPGELFF
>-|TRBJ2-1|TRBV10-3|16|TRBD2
TGTGCCATCAGTGAGCGTTGGGCGGGAGATCACAATGAGCAGTTCTTC
CAISERWAGDHNEQFF
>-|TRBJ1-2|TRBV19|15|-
TGTGCCAGTAGTATTAGGGGCACAGCTAACTATGGCTACACCTTC
CASSIRGTANYGYTF
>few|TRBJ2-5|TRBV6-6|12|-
TGTGCCAGCAAGACTAACCAAGAGACCCAGTACTTC
CASKTNQETQYF
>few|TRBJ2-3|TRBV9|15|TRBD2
TGTGCCAGCAGCGTCGTTGGGACTAGAACAGATACGCAGTATTTT
CASSVVGTRTDTQYF
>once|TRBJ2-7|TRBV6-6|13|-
TGTGCCAGCAGTTACGGCAGGGGATACGAGCAGTACTTC
CASSYGRGYEQYF
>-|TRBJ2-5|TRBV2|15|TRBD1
TGTGCCAGCAAAAGAGACAGGGCGAGTTTGGAGACCCTGTACTTC
CASKRDRASLETLYF
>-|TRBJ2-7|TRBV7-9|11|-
TGTGCCAGCAGCGTTCACTACGAGCAGTACTTC
CASSVHYEQYF
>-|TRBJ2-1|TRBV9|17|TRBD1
TGTGCCAGCAGCCCCTCCTGGGGGACAGGGCTTTACAATGAGCAGTTCTTC
CASSPSWGTGLYNEQFF
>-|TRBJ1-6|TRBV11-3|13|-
TGTGCCAGCAGCCGGCCCGGGAATTCACCCCTCCACTTT
CASSRPGNSPLHF
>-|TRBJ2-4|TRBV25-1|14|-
TGTGCCAGCAGTGACCAGGGGGCCAAAAACATTCAGTACTTC
CASSDQGAKNIQYF
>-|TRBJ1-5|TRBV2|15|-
TGTGCCAGCAGTGAATTCCCTGGGGGCGGTCAGCCCCAGCATTTT
CASSEFPGGGQPQHF
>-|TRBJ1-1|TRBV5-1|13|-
TGCGCCAGCTCCCCAGTCATGAACACTGAAGCTTTCTTT
CASSPVMNTEAFF
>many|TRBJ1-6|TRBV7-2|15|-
TGTGCCAGCAGCACCTACAGGGAGCCTTATTCACCCCTCCACTTT
CASSTYREPYSPLHF
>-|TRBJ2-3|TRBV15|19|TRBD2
TGTGCCACCAGCAGCGGAGGAGTAGCGGGGGGGTTAAAGACAGATACGCAGTATTTT
CATSSGGVAGGLKTDTQYF
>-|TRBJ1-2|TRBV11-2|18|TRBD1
TGTGCCAGCAGTCTAGGGGGGACAGATCCTTTGTGGCTATATGGCTACACCTTC
CASSLGGTDPLWLYGYTF
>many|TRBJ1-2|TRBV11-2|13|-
TGTGCCAGCAGCACTGACAGGTCTAGTGGCTACACCTTC
CASSTDRSSGYTF
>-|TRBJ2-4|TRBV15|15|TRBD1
TGTGCCACCAGCAGACAACTAACAGGGGACGCCATTCAGTACTTC
CATSRQLTGDAIQYF